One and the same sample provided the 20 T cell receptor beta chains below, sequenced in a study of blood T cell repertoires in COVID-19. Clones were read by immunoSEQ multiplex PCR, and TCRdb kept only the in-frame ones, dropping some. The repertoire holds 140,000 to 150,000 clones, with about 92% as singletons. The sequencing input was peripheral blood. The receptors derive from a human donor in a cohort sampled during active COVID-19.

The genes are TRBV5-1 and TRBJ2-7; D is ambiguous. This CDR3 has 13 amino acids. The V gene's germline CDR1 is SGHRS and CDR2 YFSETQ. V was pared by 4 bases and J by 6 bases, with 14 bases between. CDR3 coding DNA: TGCGCCAGCAGCCTCCAAACAGTAAGCGAGCAGTACTTC. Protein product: CASSLQTVSEQYF.

DNA for the CDR3: TGTGCCAGCAGCCCCCGGGACATAGATGGCTACACCTTC. As protein: CASSPRDIDGYTF. This chain connects TRBV11-2 to TRBJ1-2, with a weak D call TRBD1 (6 bases). V was trimmed by 5 bases and J by 6 bases, leaving 13 bases between them. The CDR3 contains 13 residues. Per the germline V gene, CDR1 is SGHAT and CDR2 is FQNNGV.

CDR3 nucleotides: TGCGCCAGCAGTGAACTAACCAATGAGCAGTTCTTC. Translating it yields CASSELTNEQFF. This chain uses TRBV10-2 with TRBJ2-1, with D hard to call. V shed 3 bases and J shed 6 bases, with 6 bases lying between them. This CDR3 comprises 12 residues. CDR1 and CDR2 from the germline V gene are WSHSY and SAAADI.

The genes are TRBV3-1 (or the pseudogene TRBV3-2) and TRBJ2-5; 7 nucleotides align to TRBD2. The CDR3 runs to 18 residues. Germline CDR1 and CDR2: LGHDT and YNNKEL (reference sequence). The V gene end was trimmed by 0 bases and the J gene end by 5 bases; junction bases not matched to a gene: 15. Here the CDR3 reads CASSQEAWLGGTSETQYF. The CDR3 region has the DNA TGTGCCAGCAGCCAAGAAGCCTGGTTGGGGGGGACGAGTGAGACCCAGTACTTC.

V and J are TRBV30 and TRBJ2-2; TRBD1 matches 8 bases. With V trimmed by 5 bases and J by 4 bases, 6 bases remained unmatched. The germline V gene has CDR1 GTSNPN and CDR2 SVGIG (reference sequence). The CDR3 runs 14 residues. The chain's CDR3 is CAWDRGLRTGELFF. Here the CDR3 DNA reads TGTGCCTGGGACAGGGGCCTACGCACCGGGGAGCTGTTTTTT.

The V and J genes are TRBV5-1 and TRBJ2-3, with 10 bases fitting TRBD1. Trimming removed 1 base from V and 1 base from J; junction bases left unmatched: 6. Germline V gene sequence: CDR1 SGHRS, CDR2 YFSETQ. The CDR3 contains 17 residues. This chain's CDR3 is CASSLRPGTGGTDTQYF. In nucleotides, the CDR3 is TGCGCCAGCAGCTTGCGTCCTGGGACAGGGGGCACAGATACGCAGTATTTT.

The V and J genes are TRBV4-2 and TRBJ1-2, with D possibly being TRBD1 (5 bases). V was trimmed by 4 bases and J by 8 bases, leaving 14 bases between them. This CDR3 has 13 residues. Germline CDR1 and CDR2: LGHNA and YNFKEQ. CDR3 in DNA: TGTGCCAGCAGCCTTCAGGGAAGAGGAGGCTACACCTTC. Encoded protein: CASSLQGRGGYTF.

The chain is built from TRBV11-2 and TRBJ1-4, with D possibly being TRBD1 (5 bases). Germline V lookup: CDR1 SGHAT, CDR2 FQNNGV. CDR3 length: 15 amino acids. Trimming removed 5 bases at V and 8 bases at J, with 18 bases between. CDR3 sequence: CASSLREGSYEKLFF. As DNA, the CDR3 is TGTGCCAGCAGCCTCAGGGAGGGGTCTTACGAAAAACTGTTTTTT. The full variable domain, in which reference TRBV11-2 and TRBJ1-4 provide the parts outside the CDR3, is EAGVAQSPRYKIIEKRQSVAFWCNPISGHATLYWYQQILGQGPKLLIQFQNNGVVDDSQLPKDRFSAERLKGVDSTLKIQPAKLEDSAVYLCASSLREGSYEKLFFGSGTQLSVL.

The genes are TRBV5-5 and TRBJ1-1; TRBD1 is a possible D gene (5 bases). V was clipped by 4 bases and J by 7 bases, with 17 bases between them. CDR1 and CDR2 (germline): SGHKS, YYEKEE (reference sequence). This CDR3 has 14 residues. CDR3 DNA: TGTGCCAGCAGCCTCCTGGGGGGGATTGGTGAAGCTTTCTTT. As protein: CASSLLGGIGEAFF.

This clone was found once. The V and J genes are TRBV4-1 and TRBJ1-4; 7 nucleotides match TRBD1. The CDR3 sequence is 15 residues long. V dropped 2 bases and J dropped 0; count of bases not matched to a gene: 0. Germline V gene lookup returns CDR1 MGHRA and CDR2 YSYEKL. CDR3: CASSQRGPTNEKLFF. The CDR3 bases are TGCGCCAGCAGCCAAAGGGGGCCAACTAATGAAAAACTGTTTTTT.

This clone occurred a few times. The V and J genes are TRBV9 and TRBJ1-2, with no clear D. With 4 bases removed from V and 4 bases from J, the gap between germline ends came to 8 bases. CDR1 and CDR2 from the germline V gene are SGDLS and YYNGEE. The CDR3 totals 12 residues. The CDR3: CASSSEGYGYTF. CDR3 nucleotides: TGTGCCAGCAGCTCAGAGGGCTATGGCTACACCTTC. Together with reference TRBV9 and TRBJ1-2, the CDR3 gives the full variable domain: DSGVTQTPKHLITATGQRVTLRCSPRSGDLSVYWYQQSLDQGLQFLIQYYNGEERAKGNILERFSAQQFPDLHSELNLSSLELGDSALYFCASSSEGYGYTFGSGTRLTVV.

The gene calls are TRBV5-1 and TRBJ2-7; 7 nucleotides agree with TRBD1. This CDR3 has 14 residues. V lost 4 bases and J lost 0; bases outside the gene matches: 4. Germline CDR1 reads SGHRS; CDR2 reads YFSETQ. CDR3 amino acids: CASSTTGFSYEQYF. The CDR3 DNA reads TGCGCCAGCAGCACGACAGGGTTCTCCTACGAGCAGTACTTC.

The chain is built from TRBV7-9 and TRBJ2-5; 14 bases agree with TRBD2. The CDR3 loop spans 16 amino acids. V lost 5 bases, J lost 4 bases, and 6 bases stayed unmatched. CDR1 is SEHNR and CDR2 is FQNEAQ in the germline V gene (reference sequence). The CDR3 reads CASSPGLAGGGETQYF. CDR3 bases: TGTGCCAGCAGCCCCGGACTAGCGGGGGGCGGAGAGACCCAGTACTTC.

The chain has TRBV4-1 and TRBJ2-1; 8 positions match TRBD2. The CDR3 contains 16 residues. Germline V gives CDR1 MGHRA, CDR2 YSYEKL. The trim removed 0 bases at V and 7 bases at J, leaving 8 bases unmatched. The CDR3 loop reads CASSQDGRGAFNEQFF. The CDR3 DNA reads TGCGCCAGCAGCCAAGATGGGCGGGGGGCCTTTAATGAGCAGTTCTTC.

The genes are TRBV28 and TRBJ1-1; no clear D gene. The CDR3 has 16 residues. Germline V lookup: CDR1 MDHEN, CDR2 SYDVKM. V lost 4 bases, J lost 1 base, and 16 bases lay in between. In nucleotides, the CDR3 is TGTGCCAGCAGTTCCGCAAGAGGGAGAGGGAACACTGAAGCTTTCTTT. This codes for CASSSARGRGNTEAFF.

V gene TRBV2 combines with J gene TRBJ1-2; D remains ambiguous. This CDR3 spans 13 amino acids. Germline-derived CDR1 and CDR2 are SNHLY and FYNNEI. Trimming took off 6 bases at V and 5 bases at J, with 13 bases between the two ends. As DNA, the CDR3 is TGTGCCAGCAGCCTGGGGAGTGCTTATGGCTACACCTTC. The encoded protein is CASSLGSAYGYTF.

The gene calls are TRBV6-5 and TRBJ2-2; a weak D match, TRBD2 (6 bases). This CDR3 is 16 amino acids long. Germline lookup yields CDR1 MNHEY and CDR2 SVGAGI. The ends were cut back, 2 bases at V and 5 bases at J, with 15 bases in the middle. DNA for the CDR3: TGTGCCAGCAGTTACCTAATCGGGGGACGGACCGGGGAGCTGTTTTTT. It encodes CASSYLIGGRTGELFF.

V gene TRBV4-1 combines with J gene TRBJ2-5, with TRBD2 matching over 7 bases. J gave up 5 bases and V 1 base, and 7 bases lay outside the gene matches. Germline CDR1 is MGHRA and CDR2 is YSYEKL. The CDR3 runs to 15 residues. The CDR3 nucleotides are TGCGCCAGCAGCCAAGTATCCAGCGGGGACGAGACCCAGTACTTC. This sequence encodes CASSQVSSGDETQYF.

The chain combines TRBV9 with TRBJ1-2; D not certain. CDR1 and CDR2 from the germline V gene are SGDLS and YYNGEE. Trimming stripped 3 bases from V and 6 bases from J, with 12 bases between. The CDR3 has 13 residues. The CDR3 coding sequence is TGTGCCAGCAGCGAGACCGACTTACATGGCTACACCTTC. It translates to CASSETDLHGYTF.

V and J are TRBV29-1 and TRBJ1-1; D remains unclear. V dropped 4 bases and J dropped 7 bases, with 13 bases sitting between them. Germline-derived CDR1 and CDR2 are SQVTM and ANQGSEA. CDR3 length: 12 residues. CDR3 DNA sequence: TGCAGCGTTGTTTCGGCAGGCTTTGAAGCTTTCTTT. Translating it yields CSVVSAGFEAFF.